This T cell receptor (beta chain) came from a study of blood T cell repertoires in COVID-19. Study summary: The United States, Italy and Spain were the sources of the acute and convalescent COVID-19 samples.

Sequencing was performed with immunoSEQ multiplex PCR; in TCRdb, only in-frame clones are kept and a portion is missing. The repertoire holds a few hundred thousand clones, with around 84% as singletons. This CDR3 is 18 amino acids long. Trimming left V 5 bases short and J 5 bases short, with 27 bases between. Germline values: CDR1 LGHNA, CDR2 YSLEER. V is TRBV4-3 and J is TRBJ1-1, with a possible D match to TRBD1 (6 bases). The TCR was taken from a woman in her forties who had recovered from COVID-19. The source material was peripheral blood. DNA for the CDR3: TGCGCCAGCAGCATGGACCCGGGACACAAAATATGGGGTACTGAAGCTTTCTTT. It specifies CASSMDPGHKIWGTEAFF.